Presented here are 21 T cell receptor beta chains from one specimen sequenced in a study of lung T cells in sarcoidosis with Löfgren's syndrome. Each CDR3 protein is one row after TCRdb ran MiXCR on the reads. This table has some 19,000 distinct CDR3 sequences, roughly 23% appearing once. The sample consisted of CD4+ T cells from bronchoalveolar lavage. These receptor sequences come from a human donor with sarcoidosis (Löfgren's syndrome or another form), or a control subject (not recorded which).

The J gene is TRBJ2-1, the V gene TRBV29-1, with D perhaps given as TRBD1 or TRBD2 (5 bases each). The CDR3 consists of 15 residues. The germline CDR1 and CDR2 sequences are SQVTM and ANQGSEA. Deletions cut 1 base from V and 4 bases from J, with 14 bases between. CDR3 DNA sequence: TGCAGCGTTGAAGCCGGCAGTGGGGGTTACAATGAGCAGTTCTTC. Translation: CSVEAGSGGYNEQFF.

In its sample, this clonotype was seen a few times. The chain is built from TRBV30 and TRBJ1-1; maybe TRBD1 (6 bases). Trimming cost V 2 bases and J 1 base, with 14 bases left between them. Per the germline V gene, CDR1 is GTSNPN and CDR2 is SVGIG (reference sequence). This CDR3 has 15 amino acids. The CDR3 region is CAWSLLADRNTEAFF. CDR3 in DNA: TGTGCCTGGAGTCTCCTGGCGGACAGGAACACTGAAGCTTTCTTT.

The V call is TRBV10-3, the J call TRBJ1-1; TRBD1 matches 8 bases. The CDR3 extends over 13 amino acids. Germline V gene sequence: CDR1 ENHRY, CDR2 SYGVKD. V gave up 6 bases and J gave up 4 bases; unmatched junction bases: 4. This chain's CDR3 is CAISQTGGTEAFF. DNA for the CDR3: TGTGCCATCAGCCAAACAGGGGGCACTGAAGCTTTCTTT.

This clonotype was counted only a few times. The chain combines TRBV24-1 with TRBJ2-2, with D maybe TRBD2 (6 bases). This CDR3 spans 15 amino acids. Germline values: CDR1 KGHDR, CDR2 SFDVKD. Trimming took off 1 base at V and 2 bases at J, with 7 bases between the two ends. The CDR3 spells CATSDLTSNTGELFF. CDR3 nucleotide sequence: TGTGCCACCAGTGATTTAACTAGCAACACCGGGGAGCTGTTTTTT.

The sample holds many counts of this clonotype. As DNA, the CDR3 is TGCAGTGCTAAGATAAGCGGGATCTACAATGAGCAGTTCTTC. This codes for CSAKISGIYNEQFF. J is TRBJ2-1 and V is TRBV20-1, with 7 nucleotides matching TRBD2. CDR1 is DFQATT and CDR2 is SNEGSKA in the germline V gene (reference sequence). The V segment lost 4 bases and the J segment 3 bases; nucleotides outside the gene matches: 6. The CDR3 spans 14 residues.

Points on this clonotype: One base away lies a much larger clone, so this may be a sequencing read error. The chain uses TRBV6-6 and TRBJ2-7, with D perhaps being TRBD1 or TRBD2 (5 bases each). CDR3 length: 15 amino acids. Germline V CDR1 and CDR2: MNHNY, SVGAGI (reference sequence). Trimming removed 0 bases at V and 8 bases at J, with 17 bases between. CDR3 coding DNA: TGTGCCAGCAGTTACTCGGAAGCATCCCGGGGCAAGCAGTACTTC. Translation: CASSYSEASRGKQYF.

In its sample, this clonotype was seen many times. This chain joins TRBV24-1 and TRBJ2-1; the match to TRBD2 covers 11 bases. Germline V gene sequence: CDR1 KGHDR, CDR2 SFDVKD. J lost 6 bases, V lost 6 bases, and 18 bases had no gene match. The CDR3 spans 19 residues. The CDR3 sequence is CATSSAGASGRFKVNEQFF. The CDR3 DNA sequence: TGTGCCACCAGTTCTGCTGGGGCTAGCGGGAGGTTTAAGGTCAATGAGCAGTTCTTC.

In its sample, this clonotype was seen once. Just one base apart from a much larger clone, this may be a read error. This chain's CDR3 is CASFSPGSGLHSNQPQHF. CDR3 DNA: TGTGCCAGCTTTTCCCCGGGATCCGGACTTCATAGCAATCAGCCCCAGCATTTT. The chain combines TRBV28 with TRBJ1-5, with D uncertain. CDR1 MDHEN and CDR2 SYDVKM come from the germline V gene. The CDR3 has 18 amino acids. The V gene lost 8 bases and the J gene lost 0 bases, with 23 bases spanning the gap.

The genes are TRBV12-3 or TRBV12-4 and TRBJ2-1; no definite D call. The CDR3 has 13 amino acids. Trimming stripped 8 bases from V and 0 bases from J, with 8 bases between. CDR3 bases: TGTGCCAGCCCCCCCCGCTCCTACAATGAGCAGTTCTTC. Encoded protein: CASPPRSYNEQFF.

The rearrangement uses TRBV5-1 and TRBJ1-2, with 7 bases identical to TRBD1. CDR3 size: 13 residues. Per the germline V gene, CDR1 is SGHRS and CDR2 is YFSETQ. The junction had 5 bases not matched to a gene; V was cut back by 0 bases and J by 9 bases. The CDR3 bases are TGCGCCAGCAGCTTGGGACAGGGAGATAGCTACACCTTC. Its protein is CASSLGQGDSYTF.

This clonotype has only one observation. This sequence joins TRBV3-1 and TRBJ1-1, with a weak D call TRBD1 (5 bases). CDR3 length: 16 amino acids. Germline V gene lookup returns CDR1 LGHDT and CDR2 YNNKEL (reference sequence). Trimming removed 1 base at V and 7 bases at J, with 19 bases between. The CDR3 protein is CASSQGGGALGIEAFF. The CDR3, as DNA: TGTGCCAGCAGCCAAGGTGGGGGAGCCCTAGGCATTGAAGCTTTCTTT.

This clonotype was seen repeatedly, ten times or more. The DNA for the CDR3 is TGTGCCAGCAGCTTAGCAGGGGTGGATGAAAAACTGTTTTTT. Translating gives CASSLAGVDEKLFF. The V call is TRBV7-9, the J call TRBJ1-4; D may be TRBD1 (5 bases). Trimming removed 0 bases from V and 6 bases from J, with 8 bases in between. This CDR3 spans 14 amino acids. Germline V gene sequence: CDR1 SEHNR, CDR2 FQNEAQ (reference sequence).

This clonotype has ten or more counts. The chain is built from TRBV7-6 and TRBJ2-5; D not certain. Trimming stripped 4 bases from V and 2 bases from J, with 8 bases between. Germline V gene lookup returns CDR1 SGHVS and CDR2 FNYEAQ. This CDR3 spans 13 amino acids. The CDR3 reads CASSSTLQETQYF. As DNA, the CDR3 is TGTGCCAGCAGCTCCACCCTGCAAGAGACCCAGTACTTC.

This clonotype is classed as medium-sized. The gene calls are TRBV7-2 and TRBJ2-2; TRBD1 matches at 7 bases. Germline lookup yields CDR1 SGHTA and CDR2 FQGNSA. The V segment lost 6 bases and the J segment 7 bases; nucleotides outside the gene matches: 5. This CDR3 region has 13 residues. The CDR3 nucleotides read TGTGCCAGCAGACTAGGGGGCAGCGGGGAGCTGTTTTTT. Translated, it gives CASRLGGSGELFF.

This clonotype was seen many times. The chain couples TRBV29-1 to TRBJ2-1; 8 bases are a match to TRBD2. Losses at the gene ends were 6 bases for V and 3 bases for J; bases not matched to a gene: 1. The CDR3 runs 12 residues. Germline CDR1 SQVTM, CDR2 ANQGSEA. CDR3 loop: CSVSGSYNEQFF. Written as DNA, the CDR3 is TGCAGCGTAAGCGGGAGCTACAATGAGCAGTTCTTC.

About this clonotype: A much larger clone sits a single nucleotide away, making a read error possible. This chain uses TRBV4-2 with TRBJ2-5; D possibly uses TRBD1 or TRBD2 (5 bases each). Germline CDR1 is LGHNA and CDR2 is YNFKEQ. The CDR3 length is 14 residues. The V and J ends lost 0 bases and 4 bases respectively, with 9 bases between them. The CDR3 loop is CASSQEGPPETQYF. The CDR3 DNA is TGTGCCAGCAGCCAAGAGGGACCCCCAGAGACCCAGTACTTC.

This clonotype was seen repeatedly, ten times or more. V and J are TRBV5-4 and TRBJ2-1, with TRBD2 as a possible D gene (6 bases). The CDR3 length is 14 residues. The germline V gene encodes CDR1 SGHNT and CDR2 YYREEE (reference sequence). Deletions cut 0 bases from V and 9 bases from J, with 13 bases between. The CDR3 here is CASSLEGWGGEQFF. CDR3 nucleotides: TGTGCCAGCAGCTTGGAAGGTTGGGGAGGTGAGCAGTTCTTC.

About this clonotype itself: A much larger clonotype is one base distant, so this may be a read error. The chain has TRBV7-2 and TRBJ2-3, with D possibly TRBD1 on 6 matching bases. The germline V gene has CDR1 SGHTA and CDR2 FQGNSA. This CDR3 contains 16 residues. In nucleotides, the CDR3 is TGTGCCAGAAGCTTAGTAGGAACAGGGAGCACAGATACGCAGTATTTT. This codes for CARSLVGTGSTDTQYF.

V is TRBV12-5 and J is TRBJ2-1; TRBD1 is a possible D gene (5 bases). Germline V gene sequence: CDR1 LGHNT, CDR2 FRNRAP. The V end was cut by 7 bases, the J end by 9 bases, with 19 bases between. The CDR3 totals 14 residues. The CDR3 coding sequence is TGTGCTAGTGCCACCCGCCCAGGGAATAGTGAGCAGTTCTTC. Translating it yields CASATRPGNSEQFF.

This clonotype was recorded many times. V usage is TRBV2 and J usage is TRBJ2-5, with 9 bases identical to TRBD1. Germline-derived CDR1 and CDR2 are SNHLY and FYNNEI. This CDR3 comprises 14 residues. V trimming: 11 bases; J trimming: 6 bases; junction bases outside the gene matches: 13. The CDR3 sequence is CAGTKDRGRKTQYF. CDR3 nucleotide sequence: TGTGCCGGGACAAAGGACAGGGGTAGGAAGACCCAGTACTTC.

Turning to this clonotype: This clone may be a read error of a much larger clone one base away. The chain joins TRBV7-2 to TRBJ1-2; the match to TRBD1 covers 8 bases. V gave up 3 bases and J gave up 12 bases; unmatched junction bases: 12. The CDR3 loop spans 14 amino acids. Germline V CDR1 and CDR2: SGHTA, FQGNSA. The CDR3: CASSFSTGGGGHTF. The CDR3 DNA reads TGTGCCAGCAGCTTCTCTACAGGGGGGGGCGGCCACACCTTC.